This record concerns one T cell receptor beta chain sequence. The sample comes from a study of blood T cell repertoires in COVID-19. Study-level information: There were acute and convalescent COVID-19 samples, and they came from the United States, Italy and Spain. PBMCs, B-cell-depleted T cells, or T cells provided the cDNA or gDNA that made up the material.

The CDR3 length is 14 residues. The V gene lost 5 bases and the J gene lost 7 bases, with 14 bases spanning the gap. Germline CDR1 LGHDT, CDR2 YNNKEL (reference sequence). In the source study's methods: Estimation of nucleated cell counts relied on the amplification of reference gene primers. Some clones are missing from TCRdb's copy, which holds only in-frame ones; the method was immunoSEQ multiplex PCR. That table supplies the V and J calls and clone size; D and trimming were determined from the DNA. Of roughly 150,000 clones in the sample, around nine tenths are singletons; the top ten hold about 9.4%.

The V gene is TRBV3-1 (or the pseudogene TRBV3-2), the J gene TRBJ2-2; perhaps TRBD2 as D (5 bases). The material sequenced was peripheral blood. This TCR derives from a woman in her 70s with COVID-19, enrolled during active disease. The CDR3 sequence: CASSYSGLDGELFF. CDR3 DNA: TGTGCCAGCAGCTACAGCGGACTGGACGGGGAGCTGTTTTTT.